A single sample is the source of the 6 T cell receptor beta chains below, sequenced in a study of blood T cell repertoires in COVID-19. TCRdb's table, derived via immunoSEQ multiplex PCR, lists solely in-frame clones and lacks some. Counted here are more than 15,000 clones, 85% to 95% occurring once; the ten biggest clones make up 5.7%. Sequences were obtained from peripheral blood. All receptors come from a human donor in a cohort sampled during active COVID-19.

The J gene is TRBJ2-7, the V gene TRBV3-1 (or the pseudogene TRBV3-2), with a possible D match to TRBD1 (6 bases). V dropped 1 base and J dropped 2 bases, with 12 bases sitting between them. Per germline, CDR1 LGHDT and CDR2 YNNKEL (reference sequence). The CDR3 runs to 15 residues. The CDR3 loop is CASSQVQGLTYEQYF. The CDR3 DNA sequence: TGTGCCAGCAGCCAAGTCCAGGGGTTAACCTACGAGCAGTACTTC.

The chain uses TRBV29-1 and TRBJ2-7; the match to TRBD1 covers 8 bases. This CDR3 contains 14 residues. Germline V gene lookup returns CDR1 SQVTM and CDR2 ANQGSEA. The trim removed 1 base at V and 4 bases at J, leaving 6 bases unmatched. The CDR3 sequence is CSVEVSDRGYEQYF. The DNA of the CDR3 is TGCAGCGTTGAAGTTTCCGACAGGGGTTACGAGCAGTACTTC.

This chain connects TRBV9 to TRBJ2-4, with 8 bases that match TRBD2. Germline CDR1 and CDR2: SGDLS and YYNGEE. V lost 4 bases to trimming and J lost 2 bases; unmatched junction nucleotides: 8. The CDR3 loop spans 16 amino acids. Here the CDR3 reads CASSSQRESTKNIQYF. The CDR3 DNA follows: TGTGCCAGCAGCTCCCAGCGGGAGTCAACCAAAAACATTCAGTACTTC.

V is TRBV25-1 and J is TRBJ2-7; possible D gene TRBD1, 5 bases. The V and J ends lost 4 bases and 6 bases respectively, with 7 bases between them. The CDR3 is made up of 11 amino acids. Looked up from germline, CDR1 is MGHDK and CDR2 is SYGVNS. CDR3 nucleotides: TGTGCCAGCAGTGTGGGGCTCGAGCAGTACTTC. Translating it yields CASSVGLEQYF.

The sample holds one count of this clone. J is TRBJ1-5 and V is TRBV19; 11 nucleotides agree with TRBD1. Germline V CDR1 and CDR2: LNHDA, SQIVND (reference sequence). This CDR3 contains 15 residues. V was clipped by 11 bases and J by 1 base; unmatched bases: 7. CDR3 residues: CAAGQGARSNQPQHF. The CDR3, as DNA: TGTGCCGCCGGACAGGGGGCTCGAAGCAATCAGCCCCAGCATTTT.

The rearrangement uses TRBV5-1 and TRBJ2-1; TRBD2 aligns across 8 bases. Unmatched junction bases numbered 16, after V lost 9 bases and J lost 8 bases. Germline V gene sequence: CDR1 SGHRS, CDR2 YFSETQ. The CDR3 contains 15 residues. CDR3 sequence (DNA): TGCGCCACCTCGGGAGGGCAGGGCAGTATCGATGAGCAGTTCTTC. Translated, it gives CATSGGQGSIDEQFF.